The 30 T cell receptor beta chains below come from one sample, sequenced in a study of OX40 agonist ivuxolimab in advanced cancers. Library prep was done by the immunoSEQ multiplex PCR assay. TCRdb limited this immuneACCESS table to in-frame rearrangements with V and J called. A share of clones is missing; checked studies link under half to unresolved V genes, and the rest is unexplained. Present in this sample are tens of thousands of clones, approximately 91% of which were seen just once. The top ten clones comprise more than 0.3% of the sample. The sample consisted of CD4+ or CD8+ T cells sorted from blood, taken in a trial of the OX40 agonist ivuxolimab. The source is an adult with an advanced solid tumor such as melanoma, head and neck, liver or kidney cancer.

This chain joins TRBV27 and TRBJ2-2; D possibly corresponds to TRBD1 (5 bases). Germline V gene data show CDR1 as MNHEY and CDR2 as SMNVEV (reference sequence). The CDR3 consists of 15 residues. Trimming took off 5 bases at V and 4 bases at J, with 14 bases between the two ends. The DNA for the CDR3 is TGTGCCAGCAGTCCCCAGGGTGTTGGCACCGGGGAGCTGTTTTTT. Its protein product is CASSPQGVGTGELFF.

This rearrangement joins TRBV5-1 to TRBJ1-1; D is uncertain. This CDR3 spans 14 amino acids. Germline V lookup: CDR1 SGHRS, CDR2 YFSETQ. Trimming left V 4 bases short and J 7 bases short, with 17 bases between. Here the CDR3 DNA reads TGCGCCAGCAGCATAGGTACCGAAGGTCTTGAAGCTTTCTTT. Protein sequence: CASSIGTEGLEAFF.

The rearrangement joins TRBV7-2 to TRBJ2-1; 10 nucleotides align to TRBD2. Germline lookup yields CDR1 SGHTA and CDR2 FQGNSA. The CDR3 totals 14 residues. The J segment lost 7 bases and the V segment lost 3 bases, leaving 3 bases of the junction unmatched. In nucleotides, the CDR3 is TGTGCCAGCAGCTTCGCTAGCGGGAGAAATGAGCAGTTCTTC. This sequence encodes CASSFASGRNEQFF.

V usage is TRBV5-6 and J usage is TRBJ1-2; D gene uncertain. The germline V gene encodes CDR1 SGHDT and CDR2 YYEEEE. CDR3 size: 11 residues. Trimming cost V 5 bases and J 3 bases, with 5 bases left between them. The DNA of the CDR3 is TGTGCCAGCAGGGGGTACTATGGCTACACCTTC. It encodes CASRGYYGYTF.

The chain joins TRBV28 to TRBJ2-7, with TRBD1 identical over 8 bases. The V gene's germline CDR1 is MDHEN and CDR2 SYDVKM. This CDR3 has 14 amino acids. The ends lost 8 bases at V and 7 bases at J; junction bases unmatched: 13. The CDR3 coding sequence is TGTGCCAGCGGGCGGACAGGGATGGCGGAGGAGCAGTACTTC. Residues: CASGRTGMAEEQYF.

CDR3 sequence reads: CSVNTGTGGETQYF. Written as DNA, the CDR3 is TGCAGCGTTAACACCGGGACAGGGGGGGAGACCCAGTACTTC. This chain connects TRBV29-1 to TRBJ2-5, with 11 bases lining up with TRBD1. The length of the CDR3 is 14 residues. J was trimmed by 5 bases and V by 5 bases; bases with no gene match: 7. Per the germline V gene, CDR1 is SQVTM and CDR2 is ANQGSEA.

This sequence joins TRBV6-5 and TRBJ1-6; 7 bases are a match to TRBD1. This CDR3 has 12 amino acids. J lost 10 bases, V lost 6 bases, and 3 bases had no gene match. Germline values: CDR1 MNHEY, CDR2 SVGAGI. In DNA form, the CDR3 reads TGTGCCAGCAGGAGACAGGGATCACCCCTCCACTTT. It codes for CASRRQGSPLHF.

The chain combines TRBV18 with TRBJ1-1; tentative D call: TRBD1 (5 bases). Germline V gene lookup returns CDR1 KGHSH and CDR2 LQKENI. Between the trimmed V and J ends, which lost 2 bases and 4 bases, there was a span of 8 bases. This CDR3 has 13 amino acids. The chain's CDR3 is CASSPGRGTEAFF. CDR3 sequence (DNA): TGTGCCAGCTCACCAGGGAGGGGCACTGAAGCTTTCTTT.

The chain is built from TRBV7-9 and TRBJ2-7, with 9 bases that match TRBD2. With 2 bases clipped from V and 6 bases from J, the junction kept 8 bases outside the gene matches. This CDR3 is 15 amino acids long. CDR1 and CDR2 (germline): SEHNR, FQNEAQ (reference sequence). The DNA of the CDR3 is TGTGCCAGCAGCTTACCTCCGGGACTAGCTCCCGAGCAGTACTTC. Translating gives CASSLPPGLAPEQYF. Using reference TRBV7-9 and TRBJ2-7 for the parts outside the CDR3, the full variable domain is DTGVSQNPRHKITKRGQNVTFRCDPISEHNRLYWYRQTLGQGPEFLTYFQNEAQLEKSRLLSDRFSAERPKGSFSTLEIQRTEQGDSAMYLCASSLPPGLAPEQYFGPGTRLTVT.

The chain couples TRBV6-6 to TRBJ2-1; D gene ambiguous. CDR1 and CDR2 from the germline V gene are MNHNY and SVGAGI (reference sequence). V was shortened by 2 bases and J by 4 bases, with 3 bases between the two germline ends. CDR3 size: 12 residues. CDR3 residues: CASSYLYNEQFF. DNA of the CDR3: TGTGCCAGCAGTTACCTGTACAATGAGCAGTTCTTC.

The chain uses TRBV5-1 and TRBJ2-1, with TRBD1 matching 8 bases. Germline CDR1 and CDR2: SGHRS and YFSETQ. The junction had 6 bases not matched to a gene; V was cut back by 2 bases and J by 8 bases. The CDR3 loop spans 14 amino acids. CDR3 in amino acids: CASSLGQGQDEQFF. In DNA form, the CDR3 reads TGCGCCAGCAGCTTAGGACAGGGTCAAGATGAGCAGTTCTTC. Drawing the rest from reference TRBV5-1 and TRBJ2-1, the complete variable domain is KAGVTQTPRYLIKTRGQQVTLSCSPISGHRSVSWYQQTPGQGLQFLFEYFSETQRNKGNFPGRFSGRQFSNSRSEMNVSTLELGDSALYLCASSLGQGQDEQFFGPGTRLTVL.

The gene calls are TRBV6-1 and TRBJ1-1, with unresolved D. Looked up from germline, CDR1 is MNHNS and CDR2 is SASEGT. The CDR3 is 14 amino acids. With 1 base removed from V and 1 base from J, the gap between germline ends came to 7 bases. CDR3 in amino acids: CASSEGYGNTEAFF. CDR3 in DNA: TGTGCCAGCAGTGAAGGGTATGGGAACACTGAAGCTTTCTTT.

The table lists this clone with a count of one. The V call is TRBV11-2, the J call TRBJ2-1; 8 bases match TRBD2. V trimming: 5 bases; J trimming: 7 bases; junction bases outside the gene matches: 7. CDR1 is SGHAT, CDR2 FQNNGV, per germline. The CDR3 extends over 14 amino acids. The CDR3 coding sequence is TGTGCCAGCAGCCCCAGACTAGCGCTGAATGAGCAGTTCTTC. This translates into CASSPRLALNEQFF.

This sequence joins TRBV5-4 and TRBJ2-7; 7 bases are shared with TRBD2. Germline lookup yields CDR1 SGHNT and CDR2 YYREEE (reference sequence). CDR3 size: 16 residues. V lost 4 bases and J lost 0; bases outside the gene matches: 10. For the CDR3, the DNA is TGTGCCAGCAGCCAAGTTCTCGGCGGGAGCTCCTACGAGCAGTACTTC. Amino acid sequence: CASSQVLGGSSYEQYF. Using reference TRBV5-4 and TRBJ2-7 for the parts outside the CDR3, the full variable domain is ETGVTQSPTHLIKTRGQQVTLRCSSQSGHNTVSWYQQALGQGPQFIFQYYREEENGRGNFPPRFSGLQFPNYSSELNVNALELDDSALYLCASSQVLGGSSYEQYFGPGTRLTVT.

The rearrangement links TRBV5-1 to TRBJ2-3, with 9 bases that match TRBD2. V trimming: 7 bases; J trimming: 6 bases; junction bases outside the gene matches: 12. The CDR3 spans 15 residues. The germline V gene has CDR1 SGHRS and CDR2 YFSETQ. The CDR3 sequence: CASFVGAGGLDTQYF. CDR3 nucleotides: TGCGCCAGCTTCGTGGGAGCGGGAGGCTTGGATACGCAGTATTTT. The full variable domain, with the rest looked up from reference TRBV5-1 and TRBJ2-3, is KAGVTQTPRYLIKTRGQQVTLSCSPISGHRSVSWYQQTPGQGLQFLFEYFSETQRNKGNFPGRFSGRQFSNSRSEMNVSTLELGDSALYLCASFVGAGGLDTQYFGPGTRLTVL.

The chain has TRBV5-1 and TRBJ2-7; 9 bases line up with TRBD2. Trimming cost V 2 bases and J 0 bases; bases outside gene matches: 9. The CDR3 loop spans 17 amino acids. CDR1 and CDR2 (germline): SGHRS, YFSETQ. The CDR3 bases are TGCGCCAGCAGCTTCAGAGCGGGAGGCGAAAGCTCCTACGAGCAGTACTTC. As protein: CASSFRAGGESSYEQYF.

The chain combines TRBV7-9 with TRBJ1-1; D gene uncertain. This CDR3 region has 13 residues. Germline loops: CDR1 SEHNR, CDR2 FQNEAQ (reference sequence). V lost 2 bases and J lost 2, with 6 bases in between. CDR3 protein: CASSLMDNTEAFF. The CDR3 coding sequence is TGTGCCAGCAGCTTAATGGACAACACTGAAGCTTTCTTT.

CDR3 DNA: TGTGCCAGTAGTACCCGGACAGTTGATACGCAGTATTTT. Translating gives CASSTRTVDTQYF. The gene calls are TRBV19 and TRBJ2-3, with TRBD1 as a possible D gene (6 bases). The CDR3 runs 13 residues. The V end lost 4 bases, the J end lost 6 bases, and 11 bases lay between the germline ends. CDR1 LNHDA and CDR2 SQIVND come from the germline V gene (reference sequence).

This clone was seen more than once but under ten times. The chain joins TRBV7-2 to TRBJ2-5; 8 bases align to TRBD2. The CDR3 is 17 residues long. The V segment lost 5 bases and the J segment 4 bases; nucleotides outside the gene matches: 15. Looked up from germline, CDR1 is SGHTA and CDR2 is FQGNSA. The chain's CDR3 is CASSPVRGAGVSETQYF. As DNA, the CDR3 is TGTGCCAGCAGCCCTGTCCGGGGAGCGGGAGTATCAGAGACCCAGTACTTC.

This chain connects TRBV5-8 to TRBJ1-1; D remains ambiguous. The V end was cut by 0 bases, the J end by 0 bases, with 9 bases between. Germline V gives CDR1 SGHTS, CDR2 YDEGEE. CDR3 length: 15 residues. The CDR3, as DNA: TGTGCCAGCAGCTTGGCCGGGCCCATGAACACTGAAGCTTTCTTT. Amino acid sequence: CASSLAGPMNTEAFF.

V gene TRBV19 combines with J gene TRBJ1-5; maybe TRBD1 (5 bases). V was shortened by 3 bases and J by 0 bases, with 9 bases between the two germline ends. From germline, CDR1 is LNHDA and CDR2 SQIVND (reference sequence). The CDR3 has 15 amino acids. The CDR3 is CASSIRANSNQPQHF. The CDR3 DNA sequence: TGTGCCAGTAGTATCAGGGCAAATAGCAATCAGCCCCAGCATTTT.

The chain combines TRBV19 with TRBJ2-7; 10 bases line up with TRBD1. The CDR3 spans 15 residues. V lost 3 bases, J lost 2 bases, and 4 bases stayed unmatched. The germline V gene encodes CDR1 LNHDA and CDR2 SQIVND (reference sequence). The CDR3 nucleotides are TGTGCCAGTAGTATGGCCGGGACAGGGGCCTACGAGCAGTACTTC. It translates to CASSMAGTGAYEQYF.

This chain links TRBV9 with TRBJ2-3; 7 positions match TRBD2. V lost 3 bases and J lost 3; bases outside the gene matches: 7. Germline assignment: CDR1 SGDLS and CDR2 YYNGEE. CDR3 length equals 15 residues. The CDR3 is CASSDGGRGTDTQYF. DNA of the CDR3: TGTGCCAGCAGCGACGGGGGGAGAGGAACAGATACGCAGTATTTT. Using reference TRBV9 and TRBJ2-3 for the parts outside the CDR3, the full variable domain is DSGVTQTPKHLITATGQRVTLRCSPRSGDLSVYWYQQSLDQGLQFLIQYYNGEERAKGNILERFSAQQFPDLHSELNLSSLELGDSALYFCASSDGGRGTDTQYFGPGTRLTVL.

The chain has TRBV7-8 and TRBJ2-2; D tentatively fits TRBD1 or TRBD2 (5 bases each). Germline assignment: CDR1 SGHVS and CDR2 FQNEAQ. The CDR3 covers 15 residues. V lost 5 bases to trimming and J lost 6 bases, with 16 bases between them. The CDR3 sequence: CASSPRGRGAGELFF. The CDR3 nucleotides read TGTGCCAGCAGCCCCCGGGGCCGGGGCGCCGGGGAGCTGTTTTTT. The complete variable domain, with remaining parts taken from reference TRBV7-8 and TRBJ2-2, reads GAGVSQSPRYKVAKRGQDVALRCDPISGHVSLFWYQQALGQGPEFLTYFQNEAQLDKSGLPSDRFFAERPEGSVSTLKIQRTQQEDSAVYLCASSPRGRGAGELFFGEGSRLTVL.

This rearrangement joins TRBV25-1 to TRBJ2-2; 11 bases are a match to TRBD1. The CDR3 loop spans 16 amino acids. The V and J ends lost 6 bases and 2 bases, in that order; junction bases with no gene match: 5. CDR1 and CDR2 from the germline V gene are MGHDK and SYGVNS. The CDR3 coding sequence is TGTGCCAGCAGAGGACAGGGGGCGGCCAACACCGGGGAGCTGTTTTTT. Its translation: CASRGQGAANTGELFF.

The chain is built from TRBV29-1 and TRBJ1-1; 9 bases line up with TRBD1. Germline V gene lookup returns CDR1 SQVTM and CDR2 ANQGSEA. The length of the CDR3 is 14 residues. With 8 bases clipped from V and 0 bases from J, the junction kept 7 bases outside the gene matches. DNA for the CDR3: TGCAGCTCTCGGACAGGGGCCATGAACACTGAAGCTTTCTTT. This sequence encodes CSSRTGAMNTEAFF.

The J gene is TRBJ2-5, the V gene TRBV6-1, with 8 nucleotides matching TRBD2. Per germline, CDR1 MNHNS and CDR2 SASEGT. Trimming took 7 bases from V and 4 from J; bases not matched to a gene: 8. The CDR3 covers 14 residues. The CDR3 spells CASIGSGSGETQYF. The CDR3 DNA is TGTGCCAGCATTGGAAGCGGGAGCGGAGAGACCCAGTACTTC.

This clone was recorded only once. The gene calls are TRBV2 and TRBJ2-6; D is perhaps TRBD1 or TRBD2 (5 bases each). The V gene lost 3 bases and the J gene lost 4 bases, with 16 bases spanning the gap. Germline V gene sequence: CDR1 SNHLY, CDR2 FYNNEI. This CDR3 is 17 amino acids long. The CDR3 nucleotides read TGTGCCAGCAGTGAGCGGACTCCAGGGCGGGGGGCCAACGTCCTGACTTTC. It encodes CASSERTPGRGANVLTF.

This chain joins TRBV27 and TRBJ1-2; no definite D call. V was trimmed by 2 bases and J by 6 bases, leaving 7 bases between them. The CDR3 is 12 residues long. CDR1 and CDR2 (germline): MNHEY, SMNVEV (reference sequence). The CDR3 reads CASSLRGDGYTF. CDR3 in DNA: TGTGCCAGCAGTTTAAGAGGAGATGGCTACACCTTC.

There are a few counts of this clone. The chain is built from TRBV23-1 and TRBJ1-2; weak D call: TRBD1 (5 bases). TRBV23-1 is an open reading frame whose function is uncertain. V lost 2 bases and J lost 6, with 19 bases in between. The length of the CDR3 is 16 residues. CDR3 sequence (DNA): TGCGCCAGCAGTCAAGAGAGGGTGGGGGGTTGGAATGGCTACACCTTC. Residues: CASSQERVGGWNGYTF.